Below are 30 T cell receptor beta chains sequenced from a single sample in a study of CD4 T cells in relation to SARS-CoV-2 and coronaviruses. Before the COVID-19 pandemic, during about 2011-2019, CD4+ T cells were taken from unexposed donors. After nine to ten days of culture, CD4+ T cells were isolated. What these receptors recognize is not known. This table comes from immunoSEQ multiplex PCR, and its TCRdb copy is limited to in-frame clones, with some not included. The data contain 25,000 to 30,000 clones, around three quarters of them singletons. The sequenced material came from CD4+ T cells from PBMCs, cultured in vitro. Receptors originate from a human donor in good health.

The chain uses TRBV7-2 and TRBJ1-6, with 11 bases identical to TRBD1. The germline V gene encodes CDR1 SGHTA and CDR2 FQGNSA. V lost 5 bases and J lost 10; bases outside the gene matches: 10. The CDR3 totals 16 residues. The DNA for the CDR3 is TGTGCCAGCAGCACGCAGGGACAGGGGGGACACTCACCCCTCCACTTT. Translation: CASSTQGQGGHSPLHF.

In its sample, this clone was seen a few times. DNA of the CDR3: TGTGCCAGTAGTACCCGACTAGCGGCGAACACCGGGGAGCTGTTTTTT. Protein product: CASSTRLAANTGELFF. The V and J genes are TRBV19 and TRBJ2-2, with 9 bases that match TRBD2. CDR1 and CDR2 (germline): LNHDA, SQIVND (reference sequence). The length of the CDR3 is 16 residues. After removal of 4 bases from V and 0 bases from J, the junction contained 3 bases not matched to a gene.

The chain employs TRBV3-1 (or the pseudogene TRBV3-2) and TRBJ1-3, with TRBD1 matching over 8 bases. V dropped 4 bases and J dropped 0; count of bases not matched to a gene: 2. There are 15 residues in the CDR3. CDR1 LGHDT and CDR2 YNNKEL come from the germline V gene (reference sequence). The DNA of the CDR3 is TGTGCCAGCAGCCGCGGGACAGGCTCTGGAAACACCATATATTTT. This gives the protein CASSRGTGSGNTIYF.

The chain combines TRBV18 with TRBJ1-6; TRBD1 might be the D (6 bases). Germline CDR1 reads KGHSH; CDR2 reads LQKENI. Trimming removed 6 bases from V and 13 bases from J, with 13 bases in between. CDR3 length: 12 amino acids. DNA for the CDR3: TGTGCCAGCTCGCTACAGGGCGGGCCCCTCCACTTT. Translated, it gives CASSLQGGPLHF.

The chain employs TRBV29-1 and TRBJ1-2; TRBD1 is a possible D gene (6 bases). V lost 4 bases and J lost 4, with 10 bases in between. The CDR3 is 12 residues long. Germline values: CDR1 SQVTM, CDR2 ANQGSEA. CDR3 in amino acids: CSVGTRGYGYTF. The CDR3 DNA is TGCAGCGTTGGCACCAGGGGCTATGGCTACACCTTC. The full variable domain, its missing parts supplied by reference TRBV29-1 and TRBJ1-2, is SAVISQKPSRDICQRGTSLTIQCQVDSQVTMMFWYRQQPGQSLTLIATANQGSEATYESGFVIDKFPISRPNLTFSTLTVSNMSPEDSSIYLCSVGTRGYGYTFGSGTRLTVV.

This clone was seen more than once but under ten times. V gene TRBV18 combines with J gene TRBJ1-5; unclear D gene. Looked up from germline, CDR1 is KGHSH and CDR2 is LQKENI. The CDR3 contains 14 residues. With 2 bases removed from V and 4 bases from J, the gap between germline ends came to 9 bases. Written as DNA, the CDR3 is TGTGCCAGCTCACCAGGGCAGGATAATCAGCCCCAGCATTTT. This gives the protein CASSPGQDNQPQHF. The variable domain in full, completed from reference TRBV18 and TRBJ1-5, reads NAGVMQNPRHLVRRRGQEARLRCSPMKGHSHVYWYRQLPEEGLKFMVYLQKENIIDESGMPKERFSAEFPKEGPSILRIQQVVRGDSAAYFCASSPGQDNQPQHFGDGTRLSIL.

The chain joins TRBV6-4 to TRBJ1-5; 7 bases match TRBD1. There are 14 residues in the CDR3. Per the germline V gene, CDR1 is MRHNA and CDR2 is SNTAGT. The trim removed 6 bases at V and 5 bases at J, leaving 7 bases unmatched. CDR3 sequence reads: CASSPGGGDQPQHF. The CDR3 coding sequence is TGTGCCAGCAGCCCAGGGGGGGGAGATCAGCCCCAGCATTTT.

The chain combines TRBV3-1 (or the pseudogene TRBV3-2) with TRBJ2-3; TRBD2 might be the D (6 bases). Trimming cost V 0 bases and J 3 bases, with 16 bases left between them. The CDR3 loop spans 17 amino acids. Germline values: CDR1 LGHDT, CDR2 YNNKEL (reference sequence). The CDR3 DNA is TGTGCCAGCAGCCAAGACTTCCGGGAACGGGGGACAGATACGCAGTATTTT. Amino acid sequence: CASSQDFRERGTDTQYF.

The chain recombines TRBV12-3 or TRBV12-4 with TRBJ1-1; D perhaps matches TRBD1 (6 bases). V lost 6 bases, J lost 3 bases, and 11 bases lay in between. The CDR3 extends over 13 amino acids. The CDR3 region is CASSRPGDTEAFF. Written as DNA, the CDR3 is TGTGCCAGCAGCCGGCCAGGGGACACTGAAGCTTTCTTT.

The J gene is TRBJ2-1, the V gene TRBV6-5; D is perhaps TRBD2 (6 bases). Trimming shortened V by 2 bases and J by 12 bases, and 8 bases separated the two germline ends. This CDR3 is built from 11 residues. Per the germline V gene, CDR1 is MNHEY and CDR2 is SVGAGI. Here the CDR3 DNA reads TGTGCCAGCAGTTACGCGGGAAGGCAGTTCTTC. It encodes CASSYAGRQFF.

V usage is TRBV28 and J usage is TRBJ2-1, with D possibly matching TRBD1 (5 bases). V lost 5 bases and J lost 10, with 12 bases in between. CDR1 and CDR2 from the germline V gene are MDHEN and SYDVKM. The CDR3 totals 12 residues. CDR3 loop: CASSTGPTEQFF. Here the CDR3 DNA reads TGTGCCAGCAGTACAGGCCCCACCGAGCAGTTCTTC.

The chain links TRBV6-5 to TRBJ2-3; D is ambiguous. CDR1 is MNHEY and CDR2 is SVGAGI in the germline V gene. There are 13 residues in the CDR3. V lost 6 bases and J 3 bases, leaving 10 bases between the germline ends. CDR3 DNA sequence: TGTGCCAGCAGCCCCCGCGCTACAGATACGCAGTATTTT. Translation gives CASSPRATDTQYF.

This clone was counted between two and nine times. The chain has TRBV7-6 and TRBJ2-1, with 9 bases that match TRBD1. J lost 9 bases, V lost 5 bases, and 11 bases had no gene match. The CDR3 totals 15 residues. From germline, CDR1 is SGHVS and CDR2 FNYEAQ. The DNA of the CDR3 is TGTGCCAGCAGCCCTCAACAGGGGGCCATGAGTGAGCAGTTCTTC. This gives the protein CASSPQQGAMSEQFF.

The genes are TRBV18 and TRBJ2-3; D remains unclear. CDR3 size: 15 residues. The V end lost 3 bases, the J end lost 3 bases, and 13 bases lay between the germline ends. The V gene's germline CDR1 is KGHSH and CDR2 LQKENI. CDR3 loop: CASSPDGTSTDTQYF. The CDR3 nucleotides are TGTGCCAGCTCACCGGACGGAACGTCGACAGATACGCAGTATTTT.

The chain has TRBV7-9 and TRBJ1-2; D call uncertain. V lost 5 bases to trimming and J lost 8 bases, with 12 bases between them. The germline gives CDR1 SEHNR, CDR2 FQNEAQ (reference sequence). CDR3 length equals 12 residues. The CDR3 region has the DNA TGTGCCAGCAGCCGGTCGTCGCAGGGCTACACCTTC. Amino acid sequence: CASSRSSQGYTF.

The genes are TRBV19 and TRBJ2-5; TRBD2 might be the D (6 bases). The CDR3 totals 15 residues. Trimming took off 4 bases at V and 5 bases at J, with 17 bases between the two ends. CDR1 and CDR2 from the germline V gene are LNHDA and SQIVND (reference sequence). CDR3 loop: CASSTPFRGSETQYF. CDR3 coding DNA: TGTGCCAGTAGTACCCCGTTCCGGGGGTCTGAGACCCAGTACTTC.

The CDR3 nucleotides are TGTGCCAGTAAGCTGTACCAAGAGACCCAGTACTTC. Translating gives CASKLYQETQYF. The gene calls are TRBV2 and TRBJ2-5; D gene unclear. CDR3 length: 12 amino acids. Deletions cut 9 bases from V and 0 bases from J, with 8 bases between. Germline-derived CDR1 and CDR2 are SNHLY and FYNNEI.

This clone was picked up one time. The rearrangement uses TRBV6-2 or TRBV6-3 and TRBJ2-3, with 9 positions matching TRBD2. The germline V gene has CDR1 MNHEY and CDR2 SVGEGT. V was clipped by 4 bases and J by 5 bases; unmatched bases: 7. CDR3 length equals 15 residues. CDR3: CASSFSLAGEDTQYF. As DNA, the CDR3 is TGTGCCAGCAGTTTCTCTTTAGCGGGGGAAGATACGCAGTATTTT.

The rearrangement links TRBV6-5 to TRBJ1-2; unclear D gene. The germline CDR1 and CDR2 sequences are MNHEY and SVGAGI. The CDR3 is 14 residues long. The V end lost 2 bases, the J end lost 4 bases, and 11 bases lay between the germline ends. Here the CDR3 DNA reads TGTGCCAGCAGTTACCAGACCCTTCTCTATGGCTACACCTTC. It yields the protein CASSYQTLLYGYTF.

The J gene is TRBJ2-3, the V gene TRBV6-2 or TRBV6-3; 13 bases map to TRBD2. This CDR3 spans 16 amino acids. Germline CDR1 is MNHEY and CDR2 is SVGEGT. V was clipped by 2 bases and J by 8 bases; unmatched bases: 7. The CDR3 region is CASSYGTSGTIATQYF. The CDR3 region has the DNA TGTGCCAGCAGTTACGGGACTAGCGGGACTATCGCTACGCAGTATTTT.

Here the CDR3 reads CASSLGQSTNTGELFF. The CDR3 nucleotides are TGCGCCAGCAGCTTGGGACAGTCGACCAACACCGGGGAGCTGTTTTTT. The J gene is TRBJ2-2, the V gene TRBV5-1, with D tentatively TRBD1 (5 bases). V was pared by 0 bases and J by 2 bases, with 11 bases between. Looked up from germline, CDR1 is SGHRS and CDR2 is YFSETQ. CDR3 length: 16 residues.

The chain combines TRBV5-6 with TRBJ2-7; the match to TRBD1 covers 7 bases. With 4 bases clipped from V and 2 bases from J, the junction kept 6 bases outside the gene matches. The CDR3 is 14 residues long. CDR1 is SGHDT, CDR2 YYEEEE, per germline. The CDR3 region is CASSPDRRAYEQYF. In DNA, the CDR3 is TGTGCCAGCAGCCCGGACAGGAGAGCCTACGAGCAGTACTTC.

This chain joins TRBV6-5 and TRBJ2-7, with TRBD1 matching 9 bases. The V gene's germline CDR1 is MNHEY and CDR2 SVGAGI. The CDR3 loop spans 15 amino acids. J lost 2 bases, V lost 6 bases, and 8 bases had no gene match. The CDR3 is CASSPKTGGAYEQYF. The CDR3 bases are TGTGCCAGCAGCCCGAAAACAGGGGGCGCCTACGAGCAGTACTTC.

The sample holds one count of this clone. J is TRBJ2-7 and V is TRBV9, with D maybe TRBD2 (7 bases). The CDR3 has 13 amino acids. The germline V and J ends were trimmed by 3 bases and 6 bases, with 13 bases remaining between them. Germline V gives CDR1 SGDLS, CDR2 YYNGEE. CDR3 nucleotide sequence: TGTGCCAGCAGCGCGGGGGGCGGGGGCGAGCAGTACTTC. It specifies CASSAGGGGEQYF. Variable domain in full (rest from reference TRBV9 and TRBJ2-7): DSGVTQTPKHLITATGQRVTLRCSPRSGDLSVYWYQQSLDQGLQFLIQYYNGEERAKGNILERFSAQQFPDLHSELNLSSLELGDSALYFCASSAGGGGEQYFGPGTRLTVT.

This clone was seen more than once but under ten times. The gene calls are TRBV9 and TRBJ1-1; D gene ambiguous. V was trimmed by 3 bases and J by 5 bases, leaving 14 bases between them. Germline V gene lookup returns CDR1 SGDLS and CDR2 YYNGEE. The CDR3 extends over 14 amino acids. The DNA of the CDR3 is TGTGCCAGCAGCGGCCCAAAACGGGAGACTGAAGCTTTCTTT. Residues: CASSGPKRETEAFF. Full variable domain (remainder filled in from reference TRBV9 and TRBJ1-1): DSGVTQTPKHLITATGQRVTLRCSPRSGDLSVYWYQQSLDQGLQFLIQYYNGEERAKGNILERFSAQQFPDLHSELNLSSLELGDSALYFCASSGPKRETEAFFGQGTRLTVV.

The chain recombines TRBV20-1 with TRBJ1-1, with a tentative D call TRBD1 (5 bases). Germline V gene data show CDR1 as DFQATT and CDR2 as SNEGSKA (reference sequence). The CDR3 has 17 amino acids. Trimming removed 3 bases at V and 0 bases at J, with 20 bases between. CDR3 sequence (DNA): TGCAGTGCTAGTGGGGTGGGCGTGAGGGGCATGAACACTGAAGCTTTCTTT. Translating gives CSASGVGVRGMNTEAFF.

The chain employs TRBV19 and TRBJ1-1; 7 bases match TRBD1. Trimming took 6 bases from V and 0 from J; bases not matched to a gene: 4. The CDR3 has 14 residues. Germline V gene sequence: CDR1 LNHDA, CDR2 SQIVND (reference sequence). CDR3 sequence: CASSQQGLNTEAFF. CDR3 nucleotides: TGTGCCAGTAGCCAACAGGGGCTGAACACTGAAGCTTTCTTT.

The J gene is TRBJ2-1, the V gene TRBV11-2; D not certain. CDR1 and CDR2 (germline): SGHAT, FQNNGV. V gave up 0 bases and J gave up 6 bases, with 9 bases separating them. The CDR3 runs 14 residues. In DNA, the CDR3 is TGTGCCAGCAGCTTAGAGGTATGGGGCAATGAGCAGTTCTTC. Its protein product is CASSLEVWGNEQFF. The complete variable domain, with remaining parts taken from reference TRBV11-2 and TRBJ2-1, reads EAGVAQSPRYKIIEKRQSVAFWCNPISGHATLYWYQQILGQGPKLLIQFQNNGVVDDSQLPKDRFSAERLKGVDSTLKIQPAKLEDSAVYLCASSLEVWGNEQFFGPGTRLTVL.

The chain employs TRBV6-2 or TRBV6-3 and TRBJ1-6, with D maybe TRBD1 (5 bases). Trimming pared 2 bases from V and 7 bases from J, leaving 21 bases between. The V gene's germline CDR1 is MNHEY and CDR2 SVGEGT. The CDR3 is 18 residues long. The CDR3 is CASSYRRGLLRENSPLHF. The CDR3, as DNA: TGTGCCAGCAGTTACCGGAGGGGACTACTCCGGGAGAATTCACCCCTCCACTTT.

This sequence joins TRBV6-5 and TRBJ1-1; TRBD1 might be the D (5 bases). In germline, CDR1 is MNHEY, CDR2 SVGAGI. There are 16 residues in the CDR3. The V and J ends lost 3 bases and 1 base respectively, with 15 bases between them. The CDR3 sequence: CASSYGGVQGNTEAFF. The CDR3 nucleotides read TGTGCCAGCAGTTATGGGGGTGTGCAGGGGAACACTGAAGCTTTCTTT.